What follows is one TCR beta chain and its context. Its cognate antigen is unknown. TCRdb passed the 5' RACE reads through MiXCR, listing each CDR3 protein once. The table records under 300,000 distinct CDR3 sequences, approximately 10% of them present only once. This sample is drawn from a study of T-cell memory formation after mild COVID-19. Overall study results and limits: Researchers could not confirm that second-wave clones peaking on day 37 targeted SARS-CoV-2. Cross-reactive memory seemingly joined, as some responding clones were found in pre-infection memory.

Germline CDR1 LGHNA, CDR2 YSLEER. This CDR3 has 14 amino acids. The V and J ends lost 0 bases and 4 bases respectively, with 9 bases between them. The origin of this receptor is a man between 18 and 29 years old who had mild COVID-19 (a few samples of this study predate the infection). Cell type and time point are not known. This chain links TRBV4-3 with TRBJ1-2; D is perhaps TRBD1 (5 bases). Input material: PBMCs or a T cell subset sorted from them (not recorded which). CDR3 coding DNA: TGCGCCAGCAGCCAAGACAGGGTCGTCTATGGCTACACCTTC. This gives the protein CASSQDRVVYGYTF.